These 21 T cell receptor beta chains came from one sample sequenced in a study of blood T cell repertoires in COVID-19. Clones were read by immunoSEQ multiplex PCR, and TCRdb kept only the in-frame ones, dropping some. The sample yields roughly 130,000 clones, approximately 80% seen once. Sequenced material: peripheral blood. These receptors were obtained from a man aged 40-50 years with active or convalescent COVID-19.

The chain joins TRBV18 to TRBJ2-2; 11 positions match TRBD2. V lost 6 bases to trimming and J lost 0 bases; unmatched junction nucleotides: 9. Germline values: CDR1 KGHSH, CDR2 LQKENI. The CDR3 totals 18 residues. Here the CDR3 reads CASSFLLAGETNTGELFF. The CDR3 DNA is TGTGCCAGCTCGTTCCTACTAGCGGGGGAGACGAACACCGGGGAGCTGTTTTTT.

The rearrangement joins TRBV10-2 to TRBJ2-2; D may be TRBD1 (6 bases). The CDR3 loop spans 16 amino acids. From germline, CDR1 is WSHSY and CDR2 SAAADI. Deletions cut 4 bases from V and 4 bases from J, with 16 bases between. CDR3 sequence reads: CASSGRDIGRTGELFF. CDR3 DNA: TGCGCCAGCAGTGGACGGGACATAGGCCGCACCGGGGAGCTGTTTTTT.

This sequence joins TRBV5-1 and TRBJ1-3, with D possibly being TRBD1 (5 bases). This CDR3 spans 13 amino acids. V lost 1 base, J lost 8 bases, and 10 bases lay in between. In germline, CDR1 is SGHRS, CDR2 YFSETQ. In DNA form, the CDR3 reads TGCGCCAGCAGCTTGCCAGGGTTGGACACCATATATTTT. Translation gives CASSLPGLDTIYF.

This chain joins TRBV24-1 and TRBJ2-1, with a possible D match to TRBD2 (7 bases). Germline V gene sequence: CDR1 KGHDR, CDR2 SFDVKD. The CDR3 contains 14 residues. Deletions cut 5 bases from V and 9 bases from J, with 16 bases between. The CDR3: CATSADGGLGEQFF. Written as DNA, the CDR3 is TGTGCCACCAGTGCGGACGGGGGGCTCGGTGAGCAGTTCTTC.

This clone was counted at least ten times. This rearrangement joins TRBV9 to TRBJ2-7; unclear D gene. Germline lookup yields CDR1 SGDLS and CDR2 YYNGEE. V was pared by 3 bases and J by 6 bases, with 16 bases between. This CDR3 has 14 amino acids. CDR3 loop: CASSDPEQGFEQYF. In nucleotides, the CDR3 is TGTGCCAGCAGCGACCCGGAGCAAGGTTTCGAGCAGTACTTC.

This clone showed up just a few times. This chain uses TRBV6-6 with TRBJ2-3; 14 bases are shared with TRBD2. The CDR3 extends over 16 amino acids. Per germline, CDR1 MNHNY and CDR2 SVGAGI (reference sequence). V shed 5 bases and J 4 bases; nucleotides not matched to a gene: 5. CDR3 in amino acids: CASSRLTSGGADTQYF. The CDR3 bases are TGTGCCAGCAGTCGACTGACTAGCGGGGGGGCAGATACGCAGTATTTT.

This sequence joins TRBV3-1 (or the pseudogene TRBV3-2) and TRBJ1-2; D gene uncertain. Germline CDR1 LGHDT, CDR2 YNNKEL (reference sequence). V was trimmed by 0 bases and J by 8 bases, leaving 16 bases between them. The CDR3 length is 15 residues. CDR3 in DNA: TGTGCCAGCAGCCAAGAATCCTCTTCGTGGAGGGGCTACACCTTC. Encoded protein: CASSQESSSWRGYTF.

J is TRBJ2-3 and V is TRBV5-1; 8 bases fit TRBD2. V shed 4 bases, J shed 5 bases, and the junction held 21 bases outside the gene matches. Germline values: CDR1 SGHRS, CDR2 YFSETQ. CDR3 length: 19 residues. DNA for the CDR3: TGCGCCAGCAGCCCCCGAGGAAGCGGGGGTACCCCTGTGGGAGATACGCAGTATTTT. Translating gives CASSPRGSGGTPVGDTQYF.

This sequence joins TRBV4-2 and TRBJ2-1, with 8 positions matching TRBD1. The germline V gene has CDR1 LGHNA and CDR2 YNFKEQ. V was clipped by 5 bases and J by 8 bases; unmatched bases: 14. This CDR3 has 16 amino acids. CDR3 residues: CASSATGTGKIDEQFF. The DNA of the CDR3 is TGTGCCAGCAGCGCAACCGGGACAGGTAAGATCGATGAGCAGTTCTTC.

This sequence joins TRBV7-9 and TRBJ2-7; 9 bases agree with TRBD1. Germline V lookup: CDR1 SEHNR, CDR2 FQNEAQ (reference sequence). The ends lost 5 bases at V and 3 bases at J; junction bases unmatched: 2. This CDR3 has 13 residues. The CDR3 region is CASSPGQGYEQYF. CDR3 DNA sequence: TGTGCCAGCAGCCCGGGACAGGGCTACGAGCAGTACTTC.

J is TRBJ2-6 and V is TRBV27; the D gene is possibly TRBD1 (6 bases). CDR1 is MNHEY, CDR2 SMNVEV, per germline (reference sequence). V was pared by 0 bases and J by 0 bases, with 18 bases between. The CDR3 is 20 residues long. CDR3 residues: CASSLSIRRGSGSGANVLTF. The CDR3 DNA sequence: TGTGCCAGCAGTTTATCGATCCGCAGGGGATCGGGCTCTGGGGCCAACGTCCTGACTTTC.

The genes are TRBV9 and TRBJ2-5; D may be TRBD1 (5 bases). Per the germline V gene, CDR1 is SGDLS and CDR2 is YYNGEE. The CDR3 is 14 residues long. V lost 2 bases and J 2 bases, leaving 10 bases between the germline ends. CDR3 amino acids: CASSVGQLQETQYF. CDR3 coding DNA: TGTGCCAGCAGCGTGGGGCAGCTTCAAGAGACCCAGTACTTC.

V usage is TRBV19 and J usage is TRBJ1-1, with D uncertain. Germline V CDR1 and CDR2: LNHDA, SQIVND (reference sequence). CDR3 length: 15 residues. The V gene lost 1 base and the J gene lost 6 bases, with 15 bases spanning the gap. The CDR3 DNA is TGTGCCAGTAGTATAGTTGGGAGCGGCCAGGCTGAAGCTTTCTTT. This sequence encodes CASSIVGSGQAEAFF.

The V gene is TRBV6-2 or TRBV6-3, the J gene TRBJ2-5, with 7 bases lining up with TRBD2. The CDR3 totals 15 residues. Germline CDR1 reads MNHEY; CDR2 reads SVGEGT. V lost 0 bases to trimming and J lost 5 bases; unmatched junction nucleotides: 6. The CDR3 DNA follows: TGTGCCAGCAGTTACTCGGTGCGGGGGAAGGAGACCCAGTACTTC. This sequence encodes CASSYSVRGKETQYF.

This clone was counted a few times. The CDR3 loop is CASSLDTGNQETQYF. The CDR3, as DNA: TGCGCCAGCAGCTTAGACACAGGAAACCAAGAGACCCAGTACTTC. The V and J genes are TRBV5-1 and TRBJ2-5; tentative D call: TRBD1 (5 bases). This CDR3 comprises 15 residues. Looked up from germline, CDR1 is SGHRS and CDR2 is YFSETQ. Between the trimmed V and J ends, which lost 2 bases and 0 bases, there was a span of 11 bases.

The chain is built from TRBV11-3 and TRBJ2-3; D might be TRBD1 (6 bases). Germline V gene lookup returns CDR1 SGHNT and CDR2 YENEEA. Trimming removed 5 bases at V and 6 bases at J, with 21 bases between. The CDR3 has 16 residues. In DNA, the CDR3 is TGTGCCAGCAGCAAGGGCCACAGGGACCTTGGGGATACGCAGTATTTT. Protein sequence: CASSKGHRDLGDTQYF.

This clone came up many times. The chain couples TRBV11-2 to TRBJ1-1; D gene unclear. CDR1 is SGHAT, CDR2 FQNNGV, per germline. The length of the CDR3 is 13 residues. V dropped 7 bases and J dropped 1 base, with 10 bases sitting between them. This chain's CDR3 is CASTPKQNTEAFF. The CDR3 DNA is TGTGCCAGCACCCCGAAACAGAACACTGAAGCTTTCTTT.

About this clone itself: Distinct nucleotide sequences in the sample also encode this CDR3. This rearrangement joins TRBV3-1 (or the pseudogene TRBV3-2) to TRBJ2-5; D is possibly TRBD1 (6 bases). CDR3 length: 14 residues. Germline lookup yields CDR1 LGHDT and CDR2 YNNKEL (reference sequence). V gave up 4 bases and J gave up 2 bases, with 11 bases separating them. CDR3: CASSPYREQETQYF. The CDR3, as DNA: TGTGCCAGCAGCCCCTACAGGGAGCAAGAGACCCAGTACTTC.

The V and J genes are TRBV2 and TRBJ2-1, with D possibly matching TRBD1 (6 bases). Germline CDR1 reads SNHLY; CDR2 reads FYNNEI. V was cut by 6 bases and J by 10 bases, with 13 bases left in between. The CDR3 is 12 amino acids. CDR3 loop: CASRDDRIEQFF. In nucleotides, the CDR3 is TGTGCCAGCAGAGACGACAGGATAGAGCAGTTCTTC.

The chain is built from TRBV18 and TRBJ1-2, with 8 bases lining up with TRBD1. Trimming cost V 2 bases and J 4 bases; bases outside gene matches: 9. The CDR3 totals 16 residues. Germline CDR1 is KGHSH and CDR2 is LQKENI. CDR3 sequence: CASSPSTGGAGYGYTF. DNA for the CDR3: TGTGCCAGCTCACCATCCACAGGGGGGGCTGGCTATGGCTACACCTTC.

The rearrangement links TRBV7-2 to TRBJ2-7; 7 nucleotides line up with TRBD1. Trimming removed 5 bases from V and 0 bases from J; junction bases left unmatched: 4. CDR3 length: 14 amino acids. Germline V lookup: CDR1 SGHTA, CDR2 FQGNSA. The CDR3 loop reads CASSPWDSSYEQYF. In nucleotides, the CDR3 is TGTGCCAGCAGCCCCTGGGACAGCTCCTACGAGCAGTACTTC.